Each of the 18 T cell receptor beta chains below was sequenced from the same sample in a study of T cell repertoires in cytomegalovirus infection (dated by TCRdb to between 2019 and 2020). The listed sequencing device is Illumina HiSeq 1500. Using fastp at Q25 and MiXCR, TCRdb reprocessed the public reads and kept productive beta chains. Records with the same CDR3 protein are collapsed into one entry carrying the most frequent genes and DNA. Within this sample are just under 300,000 distinct CDR3 sequences, with 9.6% of them counted one time only. The ten most abundant clones make up approximately 2.3% of the sample. The sequencing sample was made of PBMCs. The receptors were gathered from a human donor in good health (CMV status not recorded). Some clones in this sample may be carry-over from other donors' samples.

V usage is TRBV7-3 and J usage is TRBJ2-3, with D unclear. CDR1 is SGHTA and CDR2 is FQGTGA in the germline V gene. The V gene lost 1 base and the J gene lost 2 bases, with 7 bases spanning the gap. CDR3 length: 14 residues. The CDR3 sequence: CASSLSSATDTQYF. CDR3 in DNA: TGTGCCAGCAGCTTAAGTTCGGCCACAGATACGCAGTATTTT.

Many counts were recorded for this clonotype. J is TRBJ2-1 and V is TRBV12-3 or TRBV12-4; TRBD2 matches at 8 bases. The CDR3 consists of 14 residues. V was clipped by 2 bases and J by 8 bases; unmatched bases: 5. This CDR3 reads CASSLNPAGDEQFF. The CDR3 nucleotides read TGTGCCAGCAGTTTAAACCCAGCGGGGGATGAGCAGTTCTTC.

This clonotype showed up many times. The CDR3 loop is CASSAWIAGGKNIQYF. As DNA, the CDR3 is TGTGCCAGCAGCGCTTGGATAGCAGGGGGCAAAAACATTCAGTACTTC. The genes are TRBV11-1 and TRBJ2-4; TRBD1 aligns across 7 bases. The CDR3 is made up of 16 amino acids. CDR1 SGHAT and CDR2 FQDESV come from the germline V gene (reference sequence). The V gene end was trimmed by 5 bases and the J gene end by 3 bases; junction bases not matched to a gene: 10.

This clonotype was seen more than once but under ten times. The rearrangement uses TRBV7-3 and TRBJ2-7; tentative D call: TRBD1 (5 bases). CDR1 is SGHTA and CDR2 is FQGTGA in the germline V gene. This CDR3 is built from 14 residues. V lost 4 bases and J lost 2, with 12 bases in between. The DNA for the CDR3 is TGTGCCAGCAGCTCCTACAGGCACACCTACGAGCAGTACGTC. The encoded protein is CASSSYRHTYEQYV.

This clonotype was observed at least ten times. The rearrangement uses TRBV28 and TRBJ2-6; 8 nucleotides match TRBD1. Germline values: CDR1 MDHEN, CDR2 SYDVKM. The CDR3 extends over 16 amino acids. V was clipped by 6 bases and J by 5 bases; unmatched bases: 9. CDR3 region: CASRRTGNLRANVLTF. The CDR3 DNA is TGTGCCAGCAGGCGGACAGGGAATCTTAGGGCCAACGTCCTGACTTTC.

There are many counts of this clonotype. This sequence joins TRBV6-5 and TRBJ2-3; no clear D gene. V gave up 6 bases and J gave up 3 bases, with 4 bases separating them. CDR3 length: 11 residues. Germline V gene sequence: CDR1 MNHEY, CDR2 SVGAGI. The CDR3 spells CASRQTDTQYF. For the CDR3, the DNA is TGTGCCAGCAGACAGACAGATACGCAGTATTTT.

As concerns this clonotype: Given a much more abundant clone one base away, this may be a read error. The chain has TRBV25-1 and TRBJ1-4; D possibly corresponds to TRBD1 (5 bases). From germline, CDR1 is MGHDK and CDR2 SYGVNS. This CDR3 spans 14 amino acids. V was pared by 7 bases and J by 5 bases, with 14 bases between. This chain's CDR3 is CASTTPGLNEKLFF. The DNA of the CDR3 is TGTGCCAGCACCACACCGGGGCTGAATGAAAAACTGTTTTTT.

This clonotype was seen more than once but under ten times. The rearrangement joins TRBV5-4 to TRBJ2-1; a weak D match, TRBD1 (5 bases). CDR3 size: 15 residues. Trimming left V 4 bases short and J 0 bases short, with 11 bases between. Germline V gene data show CDR1 as SGHNT and CDR2 as YYREEE (reference sequence). The CDR3 region has the DNA TGTGCCAGCAGCGCCACAGGCAGCTCCTACAATGAGCAGTTCTTC. This codes for CASSATGSSYNEQFF.

The sample holds many counts of this clonotype. The chain has TRBV29-1 and TRBJ2-3; D unresolved. The CDR3 length is 13 residues. V gave up 3 bases and J gave up 0 bases, with 7 bases separating them. Germline CDR1 and CDR2: SQVTM and ANQGSEA. The CDR3 sequence is CSVDYSSTDTQYF. In nucleotides, the CDR3 is TGCAGCGTTGACTACTCTAGCACAGATACGCAGTATTTT.

This clonotype has ten or more counts. This chain uses TRBV15 with TRBJ1-2; 8 bases are shared with TRBD1. After removal of 0 bases from V and 8 bases from J, the junction contained 8 bases not matched to a gene. CDR3 size: 15 residues. The germline gives CDR1 LNHNV, CDR2 YYDKDF (reference sequence). CDR3 sequence: CATSRDLDRGSGYTF. Written as DNA, the CDR3 is TGTGCCACCAGCAGAGATCTTGACAGGGGATCCGGCTACACCTTC.

This clonotype was counted between two and nine times. The genes are TRBV20-1 and TRBJ1-2; a weak D match, TRBD1 (5 bases). Germline CDR1 reads DFQATT; CDR2 reads SNEGSKA (reference sequence). The CDR3 sequence is 15 residues long. The V and J ends lost 0 bases and 4 bases respectively, with 15 bases between them. The CDR3 sequence is CSARDLGQGFYGYTF. The CDR3 nucleotides read TGCAGTGCTAGAGATTTGGGGCAGGGATTCTATGGCTACACCTTC.

Ten or more counts support this clonotype. The chain has TRBV7-9 and TRBJ1-5; TRBD1 matches 8 bases. CDR3 length equals 14 residues. V was pared by 5 bases and J by 6 bases, with 6 bases of the junction left unmatched. Germline V gene lookup returns CDR1 SEHNR and CDR2 FQNEAQ (reference sequence). The CDR3 nucleotides are TGTGCCAGCAGCCCCGACAGGGGAGGTCAGCCCCAGCATTTT. Translating it yields CASSPDRGGQPQHF.

The genes are TRBV20-1 and TRBJ2-2, with 7 nucleotides matching TRBD1. The CDR3 covers 16 residues. Trimming cost V 0 bases and J 14 bases; bases outside gene matches: 18. Germline assignment: CDR1 DFQATT and CDR2 SNEGSKA (reference sequence). For the CDR3, the DNA is TGCAGTGCTAGAGATGGACAGGCCCTGCCCCCCTATGATCTGTTTTTT. This translates into CSARDGQALPPYDLFF.

This clonotype was picked up a small number of times. V gene TRBV2 combines with J gene TRBJ2-7; no definite D call. Germline lookup yields CDR1 SNHLY and CDR2 FYNNEI. The CDR3 runs 12 residues. The germline V and J ends were trimmed by 0 bases and 9 bases, with 9 bases remaining between them. For the CDR3, the DNA is TGTGCCAGCAGTGAAGCATCGGCAAGGCAGTACTTC. Protein: CASSEASARQYF.

This clonotype was seen repeatedly, ten times or more. Relative to the germline gene, one junction end is altered; a read error may explain this. The CDR3 coding sequence is TGCAGCGTTAAAGACGGCAGCGTCTACGAGCAGTACTTC. Translating gives CSVKDGSVYEQYF. V gene TRBV29-1 combines with J gene TRBJ2-7; the D is unclear. The CDR3 totals 13 residues. Germline assignment: CDR1 SQVTM and CDR2 ANQGSEA.

The chain has TRBV19 and TRBJ1-5; D not certain. The germline gives CDR1 LNHDA, CDR2 SQIVND (reference sequence). Trimming left V 5 bases short and J 3 bases short, with 11 bases between. This CDR3 region has 14 residues. This chain's CDR3 is CASSEGNNNQPQHF. The CDR3 nucleotides read TGTGCCAGTAGTGAAGGGAATAACAATCAGCCCCAGCATTTT.

Ten or more counts support this clonotype. The chain joins TRBV7-8 to TRBJ1-2, with TRBD1 identical over 12 bases. The CDR3 runs to 17 residues. Germline V lookup: CDR1 SGHVS, CDR2 FQNEAQ. The junction had 4 bases not matched to a gene; V was cut back by 0 bases and J by 2 bases. The DNA of the CDR3 is TGTGCCAGCAGCTTAGCGGGGACAGGGGGCCTCAACTATGGCTACACCTTC. This translates into CASSLAGTGGLNYGYTF.

Many counts were recorded for this clonotype. The chain carries TRBV7-2 and TRBJ2-5; possible D gene TRBD2, 6 bases. The CDR3 is 13 residues long. Germline V gives CDR1 SGHTA, CDR2 FQGNSA. Trimming pared 5 bases from V and 4 bases from J, leaving 11 bases between. The CDR3 bases are TGTGCCAGCAGCCCTAGGGGAGGAGAGACCCAGTACTTC. Protein sequence: CASSPRGGETQYF.